This T cell receptor (beta chain) was profiled in a study of radiotherapy plus CTLA-4 blockade in lung cancer. Looking at the study overall: Of all patients, about 17% responded objectively and 31% showed disease control. Findings and limits, study-wide: Early shifts in blood T cell clones, with interferon-beta, reportedly predicted response best. TCR clones originating in tumors grew in number in blood after radiotherapy plus ipilimumab.

A word on this clone: What it binds is unknown.

Trimming cost V 5 bases and J 1 base; bases outside gene matches: 4. Germline CDR1 and CDR2: MDHEN and SYDVKM. The CDR3 runs 15 residues. TCRdb's table, derived via immunoSEQ multiplex PCR, lists solely in-frame clones and lacks some. The sample holds fewer than 50,000 clones, approximately 83% seen once. People whose metastatic non-small-cell lung cancer was chemo-refractory got focal radiation along with CTLA-4 blockade by ipilimumab. Source: peripheral blood, taken from a patient treated with radiotherapy plus ipilimumab. The rearrangement links TRBV28 to TRBJ2-3; 9 positions agree with TRBD1. The TCR comes from a human donor with non-small cell lung cancer whose response to radiotherapy plus ipilimumab could not be evaluated. The CDR3 region is CASSLTGGGTDTQYF. DNA of the CDR3: TGTGCCAGCAGTCTGACAGGGGGAGGCACAGATACGCAGTATTTT.